This is a list of T cell receptor beta chains from one sample in a study of PD-1 blockade in classical Hodgkin lymphoma. Sequencing used immunoSEQ multiplex PCR; TCRdb keeps in-frame clones, though not all of them. The sample carries 30,000 or so clones, 85% to 95% recorded once. The sequenced sample consisted of peripheral blood mononuclear cells (PBMCs). The receptor set was obtained from a human donor with classical Hodgkin lymphoma. The CDR3 runs from the conserved cysteine through the conserved F or W. The order of the fields is D gene, J gene, V gene, CDR3 protein. D genes are given only for firm matches.

>TRBD2|TRBJ2-1|TRBV6-5
CASRRAGGLSGEQFF
>NA|TRBJ2-7|TRBV7-6
CASSLARWSGEQYF
>NA|TRBJ2-3|TRBV5-1
CASSLVVRTDTQYF
>NA|TRBJ2-1|TRBV19
CASSIVSVGFSYNEQFF
>NA|TRBJ2-3|TRBV14
CASSHGNTQYF
>NA|TRBJ1-2|TRBV19
CASSSTVSFGYTF
>TRBD1|TRBJ1-2|TRBV6-5
CASSPPRTGVPTF
>NA|TRBJ2-7|TRBV28
CASSIRGVQADYEQYF
>TRBD1|TRBJ2-1|TRBV6-1
CASSDRGQGANEQFF
>NA|TRBJ2-3|TRBV5-8
CASSPRVSRSTDTQYF
>NA|TRBJ2-3|TRBV19
CASSIRLGADTQYF
>NA|TRBJ1-1|TRBV5-1
CASSLASVNTEAFF
>NA|TRBJ1-1|TRBV11-2
CASSLGRGTHTEAFF
>NA|TRBJ2-1|TRBV7-3
CASSLTLEFHNEQFF
>NA|TRBJ2-7|TRBV2
CASTPRRTFYEQYF
>NA|TRBJ1-2|TRBV29-1
CSVEDRVSGFYGYTF
>NA|TRBJ1-1|TRBV7-2
CASSSRGGRPNTEAFF
>TRBD1|TRBJ1-2|TRBV28
CASSLSRQGQAGGYTF
>TRBD2|TRBJ2-7|TRBV16
CASSFYLAGAVEQYF
>NA|TRBJ1-3|TRBV9
CASSVEIHRAGNTIYF
>NA|TRBJ1-2|TRBV5-5
CASSPTGPPYGYTF
>NA|TRBJ1-2|TRBV7-9
CASTRAGAYGYTF
>TRBD2|TRBJ2-1|TRBV2
CASSEALPWSSGGNEQFF
>NA|TRBJ2-7|TRBV29-1
CSVVQGPYEQYF
>NA|TRBJ1-5|TRBV2
CASSEGLRGRVNQPQHF
>NA|TRBJ1-5|TRBV7-2
CASSLGSGQPQHF
>NA|TRBJ2-5|TRBV2
CARGTTQETQYF
>TRBD2|TRBJ2-7|TRBV28
CASSFKLAGDGVHEQYF
>TRBD1|TRBJ1-3|TRBV6-5
CASTRTGGSNTIYF
>NA|TRBJ1-2|TRBV28
CASSLYFTTAIEYGYTF
>NA|TRBJ2-7|TRBV4-1
CASSQGRGETYEQYF
>NA|TRBJ1-1|TRBV7-4
CASSPGRLQGDTEAFF
>TRBD1|TRBJ1-1|TRBV6-1
CASSAWTGADTEAFF
>NA|TRBJ2-1|TRBV19
CASSISTIQFF
>NA|TRBJ2-6|TRBV6-5
CASSDWSSGANVLTF
>TRBD2|TRBJ2-3|TRBV27
CASSYLLLAGVPDTQYF
>NA|TRBJ1-1|TRBV20-1
CSARLNTEAFF
>TRBD1|TRBJ1-2|TRBV5-4
CASSQVGGSYGYTF
>NA|TRBJ2-4|TRBV5-1
CASSLAAKNIQYF
>TRBD1|TRBJ1-2|TRBV19
CASSISGTGILGNYGYTF
>TRBD1|TRBJ1-2|TRBV19
CASSISRQGATGYTF
>TRBD2|TRBJ2-3|TRBV9
CASSERGREGSTQYF
>NA|TRBJ2-5|TRBV5-1
CASSSTSEGETQYF
>TRBD1|TRBJ1-4|TRBV5-1
CASSLVTGATNEKLFF
>TRBD2|TRBJ2-7|TRBV6-5
CASSSSGLAQTYEQYF
>NA|TRBJ1-1|TRBV11-2
CASSFRGYTEAFF
>NA|TRBJ1-1|TRBV27
CASSGRDRNTEAFF
>NA|TRBJ1-5|TRBV7-6
CASSRNRDAQPQHF
>TRBD1|TRBJ1-2|TRBV28
CASSLWTGWHYGYTF